The 16 T cell receptor beta chains reported below all come from one sample, sequenced in a study of neurological immune-mediated disorders. From the 5' RACE reads, TCRdb called clonotypes with MiXCR, one entry per CDR3 protein. The repertoire includes around 64,000 distinct CDR3 sequences, more than 9.5% of them detected once, and around 11% sits in the top ten. Sequencing was performed on PBMCs. These receptors all stem from a woman aged 55 to 70 with HTLV-1-associated myelopathy (HAM/TSP).

In this sample, this clonotype turned up many times. The chain is built from TRBV27 and TRBJ2-7; D is unresolved. With 4 bases removed from V and 4 bases from J, the gap between germline ends came to 14 bases. The CDR3 sequence is 14 residues long. Germline V gene data show CDR1 as MNHEY and CDR2 as SMNVEV (reference sequence). As DNA, the CDR3 is TGTGCCAGCAGTTACGATGGAGTGCTATACGAGCAGTACTTC. This gives the protein CASSYDGVLYEQYF.

The table lists this clonotype with many counts. The J gene is TRBJ2-1, the V gene TRBV14, with D possibly matching TRBD1 (6 bases). The V gene's germline CDR1 is SGHDN and CDR2 FVKESK. V dropped 4 bases and J dropped 12 bases, with 13 bases sitting between them. The CDR3 consists of 12 residues. Here the CDR3 reads CASSLQGFGQFF. CDR3 coding DNA: TGTGCCAGCAGCCTGCAGGGGTTCGGGCAGTTCTTC.

The table lists this clonotype with many counts. The J gene is TRBJ2-1, the V gene TRBV5-1, with 10 bases that match TRBD2. Trimming cost V 7 bases and J 4 bases; bases outside gene matches: 5. The CDR3 loop spans 14 amino acids. The germline gives CDR1 SGHRS, CDR2 YFSETQ. The CDR3 DNA sequence: TGCGCCAGCGTCGGGACTAGCGAATACAATGAGCAGTTCTTC. Its translation: CASVGTSEYNEQFF.

There are many counts of this clonotype. V usage is TRBV4-1 and J usage is TRBJ1-1; weak D call: TRBD1 (6 bases). V lost 3 bases and J lost 7, with 21 bases in between. This CDR3 contains 16 residues. Looked up from germline, CDR1 is MGHRA and CDR2 is YSYEKL. In nucleotides, the CDR3 is TGCGCCAGCAGCCAGGTTATGGACAGCCGAGCGGGTGAAGCTTTCTTT. Its translation is CASSQVMDSRAGEAFF.

On this clonotype itself: A much larger clone is a single base away; this may be a read error. This chain links TRBV5-1 with TRBJ1-3; a possible D gene is TRBD1 (5 bases). Germline V gene sequence: CDR1 SGHRS, CDR2 YFSETQ. The CDR3 has 15 amino acids. The CDR3 protein is CASSLGGLGGDTIYF. CDR3 nucleotide sequence: TGCGCCAGCAGCTTGGGGGGACTTGGTGGAGACACCATATATTTT.

This clonotype was picked up many times. The chain links TRBV9 to TRBJ1-1; D gene ambiguous. From germline, CDR1 is SGDLS and CDR2 YYNGEE. The CDR3 loop spans 14 amino acids. The ends were cut back, 0 bases at V and 1 base at J, with 7 bases in the middle. Written as DNA, the CDR3 is TGTGCCAGCAGCGTAGCCGGTGAGAACACTGAAGCTTTCTTT. It translates to CASSVAGENTEAFF.

This clonotype was found many times. The chain is built from TRBV5-1 and TRBJ1-2, with D tentatively TRBD1 (5 bases). The CDR3 sequence is 14 residues long. Germline V lookup: CDR1 SGHRS, CDR2 YFSETQ. V gave up 6 bases and J gave up 3 bases, with 15 bases separating them. CDR3 residues: CASTPTSGDYGYTF. The CDR3 region has the DNA TGCGCCAGCACCCCAACCTCGGGGGACTATGGCTACACCTTC.

This sequence joins TRBV7-9 and TRBJ1-1; possibly TRBD1 for D (5 bases). The V end lost 8 bases, the J end lost 0 bases, and 13 bases lay between the germline ends. From germline, CDR1 is SEHNR and CDR2 FQNEAQ (reference sequence). The CDR3 covers 14 residues. CDR3 protein: CASQPDTVNTEAFF. The CDR3 DNA reads as TGTGCCAGCCAACCGGACACCGTGAACACTGAAGCTTTCTTT.

Ten or more counts support this clonotype. The chain links TRBV5-1 to TRBJ2-3; D is possibly TRBD2 (6 bases). This CDR3 has 15 amino acids. V gave up 0 bases and J gave up 1 base, with 9 bases separating them. Germline loops: CDR1 SGHRS, CDR2 YFSETQ. This CDR3 reads CASSLEGLRTDTQYF. The CDR3 coding sequence is TGCGCCAGCAGCTTGGAGGGACTCCGCACAGATACGCAGTATTTT.

This clonotype appeared many times. The chain couples TRBV3-1 to TRBJ1-5, with D hard to call. The CDR3 extends over 14 amino acids. CDR1 is LGHDT and CDR2 is YNNKEL in the germline V gene (reference sequence). The V end lost 1 base, the J end lost 6 bases, and 10 bases lay between the germline ends. The CDR3 DNA follows: TGTGCCAGCAGCCAAGGAGCCCTGAGTCAGCCCCAGCATTTT. Amino acids: CASSQGALSQPQHF.

At least ten counts were recorded for this clonotype. V is TRBV7-2 and J is TRBJ2-7; 8 bases fit TRBD2. This CDR3 has 15 residues. The V segment lost 5 bases and the J segment 1 base; nucleotides outside the gene matches: 7. Per the germline V gene, CDR1 is SGHTA and CDR2 is FQGNSA. For the CDR3, the DNA is TGTGCCAGCAGCGAGAGCGGGAGTGAGTCCTACGAGCAGTACTTC. It translates to CASSESGSESYEQYF.

This clonotype was detected ten times or more. This rearrangement joins TRBV20-1 to TRBJ2-7; TRBD1 is a possible D gene (6 bases). The V gene lost 0 bases and the J gene lost 6 bases, with 15 bases spanning the gap. CDR1 is DFQATT, CDR2 SNEGSKA, per germline (reference sequence). CDR3 length: 14 amino acids. CDR3 region: CSARDSGRGGEQYF. The CDR3 nucleotides are TGCAGTGCTAGAGATTCCGGCAGGGGCGGCGAGCAGTACTTC.

The table lists this clonotype with many counts. The V and J genes are TRBV7-2 and TRBJ2-5, with a weak D call TRBD2 (6 bases). Trimming stripped 4 bases from V and 5 bases from J, with 8 bases between. The germline gives CDR1 SGHTA, CDR2 FQGNSA. This CDR3 has 12 residues. CDR3 DNA sequence: TGTGCCAGCAGCTCACGGGGGGAGACCCAGTACTTC. This codes for CASSSRGETQYF. Full variable domain (missing parts from reference TRBV7-2 and TRBJ2-5): GAGVSQSPSNKVTEKGKDVELRCDPISGHTALYWYRQSLGQGLEFLIYFQGNSAPDKSGLPSDRFSAERTGGSVSTLTIQRTQQEDSAVYLCASSSRGETQYFGPGTRLLVL.

There are many counts of this clonotype. The rearrangement joins TRBV12-3 or TRBV12-4 to TRBJ1-3; D unclear. The length of the CDR3 is 15 residues. Trimming took 0 bases from V and 0 from J, leaving 6 bases between them. The CDR3 region is CASSLAMSSGNTIYF. The CDR3 DNA sequence: TGTGCCAGCAGTTTAGCAATGAGCTCTGGAAACACCATATATTTT.

This clonotype was detected ten times or more. The chain employs TRBV12-3 or TRBV12-4 and TRBJ2-5; no clear D. This CDR3 region has 13 residues. The ends were cut back, 5 bases at V and 3 bases at J, with 10 bases in the middle. For the CDR3, the DNA is TGTGCCAGCAGTCTGGGTTCCAAAGAGACCCAGTACTTC. Protein sequence: CASSLGSKETQYF.

This clonotype has at least ten counts. The chain recombines TRBV10-3 with TRBJ2-3, with D possibly being TRBD2 (6 bases). With 0 bases removed from V and 0 bases from J, the gap between germline ends came to 13 bases. The V gene's germline CDR1 is ENHRY and CDR2 SYGVKD. The CDR3 sequence is 17 residues long. This CDR3 reads CAISESKGGQSTDTQYF. Here the CDR3 DNA reads TGTGCCATCAGTGAGTCGAAGGGAGGCCAGAGCACAGATACGCAGTATTTT.